These 9 T cell receptor beta chains came from one sample sequenced in a study of beta chain features in type 1 diabetes. Findings of the study overall: There was a moderate but significant shortening of TCRB CDR3s in all four CD4+ subsets of Type 1 diabetes patients.

Investigators reverse transcribed all isolated RNA, so they sequenced expressed TCRB transcripts. Data came from immunoSEQ multiplex PCR; TCRdb stores just in-frame clones and leaves some out. The data show roughly 160,000 clones, approximately 8.1% seen once. These TCRs are of unknown antigen specificity. The source material was central memory CD4+ T cells from blood. The receptors originated from a man aged 18 to 30 with type 1 diabetes.

In this sample, this clone turned up a few times. The rearrangement uses TRBV11-2 and TRBJ2-7; TRBD1 agrees at 9 bases. V was pared by 1 base and J by 0 bases, with 10 bases of the junction left unmatched. In germline, CDR1 is SGHAT, CDR2 FQNNGV. The CDR3 sequence is 18 residues long. The DNA of the CDR3 is TGTGCCAGCAGCTTAGGGGGGGGTCGGGACAGGGACTCCTACGAGCAGTACTTC. It yields the protein CASSLGGGRDRDSYEQYF.

This chain uses TRBV5-1 with TRBJ2-5; 7 bases are a match to TRBD1. Germline CDR1 and CDR2: SGHRS and YFSETQ. The CDR3 spans 14 residues. Trimming cost V 4 bases and J 2 bases; bases outside gene matches: 5. CDR3: CASSQGQTQETQYF. DNA for the CDR3: TGCGCCAGCAGCCAGGGACAGACTCAAGAGACCCAGTACTTC.

This clone has a handful of counts. The rearrangement joins TRBV9 to TRBJ2-2; D remains unclear. V dropped 2 bases and J dropped 2 bases, with 13 bases sitting between them. The germline V gene has CDR1 SGDLS and CDR2 YYNGEE. This CDR3 comprises 16 residues. This CDR3 is CASSVSPAINTGELFF. In DNA form, the CDR3 reads TGTGCCAGCAGCGTTTCTCCAGCGATAAACACCGGGGAGCTGTTTTTT.

The chain carries TRBV7-2 and TRBJ2-4, with 9 positions matching TRBD1. The CDR3 is made up of 13 amino acids. Germline CDR1 reads SGHTA; CDR2 reads FQGNSA. The trim removed 4 bases at V and 6 bases at J, leaving 1 base unmatched. CDR3 protein: CASSWGQGNIQYF. The DNA for the CDR3 is TGTGCCAGCAGCTGGGGACAGGGAAACATTCAGTACTTC.

J is TRBJ1-4 and V is TRBV4-3; TRBD1 matches at 8 bases. With V trimmed by 2 bases and J by 1 base, 3 bases remained unmatched. The CDR3 totals 16 residues. CDR1 is LGHNA, CDR2 YSLEER, per germline. Here the CDR3 DNA reads TGCGCCAGCAGCCAACTCGGGACAGGAACTAATGAAAAACTGTTTTTT. Translated, it gives CASSQLGTGTNEKLFF.

This clone was seen only a few times. The chain carries TRBV13 and TRBJ2-3; 8 bases match TRBD2. CDR3 length equals 15 residues. Germline loops: CDR1 PRHDT, CDR2 FYEKMQ (reference sequence). Trimming at V came to 3 bases and at J to 3 bases, leaving 5 bases not matched to a gene. The chain's CDR3 is CASSLNQRGTDTQYF. The DNA for the CDR3 is TGTGCCAGCAGCTTGAATCAGCGGGGGACAGATACGCAGTATTTT.

This clone was seen many times. The J gene is TRBJ1-1, the V gene TRBV30; D not resolved. This CDR3 region has 12 residues. The germline gives CDR1 GTSNPN, CDR2 SVGIG (reference sequence). The germline V and J ends were trimmed by 2 bases and 11 bases, with 15 bases remaining between them. The DNA of the CDR3 is TGTGCCTGGAGTTCCCCAAAGATTGCGGCTTTCTTT. It is translated as CAWSSPKIAAFF.

This clone showed up just a few times. The V call is TRBV2, the J call TRBJ1-5; no clear D. Germline V gives CDR1 SNHLY, CDR2 FYNNEI. Trimming removed 1 base from V and 7 bases from J, with 8 bases in between. The CDR3 runs to 13 residues. The CDR3 here is CASSEVQRQPQHF. Here the CDR3 DNA reads TGTGCCAGCAGTGAAGTCCAGCGGCAGCCCCAGCATTTT.

The genes are TRBV7-2 and TRBJ2-1; 11 bases align to TRBD2. Losses at the gene ends were 1 base for V and 0 bases for J; bases not matched to a gene: 5. Germline V CDR1 and CDR2: SGHTA, FQGNSA. This CDR3 contains 18 residues. The CDR3 here is CASSLVGTSGNSYNEQFF. The CDR3 DNA sequence: TGTGCCAGCAGCTTAGTGGGGACTAGCGGTAACTCCTACAATGAGCAGTTCTTC.